This is a list of T cell receptor beta chains from one sample in a study of graft-versus-host responses after intestinal transplantation. The antigens of these receptors remain unknown. The data were produced by immunoSEQ multiplex PCR, yet TCRdb's version contains in-frame clones alone and is incomplete. The repertoire has 150,000 or so clones, around 90% of them found once; the top ten carry roughly 0.2%. The source was unstimulated CD4+ T cells sorted from spleen or lymph node cells, collected before intestinal transplant. The receptors originated from a human donor who received an intestinal transplant. Both conserved end residues are part of each CDR3. The D gene is left open where the match is weak. For some rows the clone size is stated as once, few or many, or as a class when expanded; others skip it.

j_call: TRBJ2-2; clone_size: .; d_call: TRBD2; v_call: TRBV27; cdr3_aa: CASRRTSGTGELFF; cdr3_nt: TGTGCCAGCAGACGGACTAGCGGGACCGGGGAGCTGTTTTTT
j_call: TRBJ1-1; clone_size: .; d_call: TRBD1; v_call: TRBV7-2; cdr3_aa: CASSLRGQGKAFF; cdr3_nt: TGTGCCAGCAGCTTACGGGGACAGGGTAAGGCTTTCTTT
j_call: TRBJ2-5; clone_size: .; d_call: .; v_call: TRBV28; cdr3_aa: CASSRTDQETQYF; cdr3_nt: TGTGCCAGCAGTAGGACAGACCAAGAGACCCAGTACTTC
j_call: TRBJ1-5; clone_size: .; d_call: .; v_call: TRBV7-2; cdr3_aa: CASSPPGTSNQPQHF; cdr3_nt: TGTGCCAGCAGCCCGCCAGGGACTAGCAATCAGCCCCAGCATTTT
j_call: TRBJ1-6; clone_size: .; d_call: .; v_call: TRBV2; cdr3_aa: CASGWGLNSPLHF; cdr3_nt: TGTGCCAGCGGGTGGGGGCTAAATTCACCCCTCCACTTT
j_call: TRBJ1-4; clone_size: .; d_call: .; v_call: TRBV6-5; cdr3_aa: CASSSRGLQNEKLFF; cdr3_nt: TGTGCCAGCAGTTCCCGGGGGCTCCAAAATGAAAAACTGTTTTTT
j_call: TRBJ2-6; clone_size: .; d_call: .; v_call: TRBV11-2; cdr3_aa: CASSLGPDSGANVLTF; cdr3_nt: TGTGCCAGCAGCTTAGGGCCAGACTCTGGGGCCAACGTCCTGACTTTC
j_call: TRBJ2-2; clone_size: .; d_call: .; v_call: TRBV7-9; cdr3_aa: CASSFPEGRLNTGELFF; cdr3_nt: TGTGCCAGCAGCTTTCCCGAAGGGCGTTTGAACACCGGGGAGCTGTTTTTT
j_call: TRBJ2-3; clone_size: .; d_call: TRBD2; v_call: TRBV18; cdr3_aa: CASSPRSSGSTDTQYF; cdr3_nt: TGTGCCAGCTCCCCGAGAAGTAGCGGGAGCACAGATACGCAGTATTTT
j_call: TRBJ2-3; clone_size: few; d_call: TRBD1; v_call: TRBV28; cdr3_aa: CASSSDRGLLDF; cdr3_nt: TGTGCCAGCAGTTCGGACAGGGGGCTACTGGATTTT
j_call: TRBJ2-1; clone_size: .; d_call: .; v_call: TRBV6-6; cdr3_aa: CASSYDASSNEQFF; cdr3_nt: TGTGCCAGCAGTTACGATGCGAGTAGCAATGAGCAGTTCTTC
j_call: TRBJ2-1; clone_size: .; d_call: TRBD2; v_call: TRBV6-5; cdr3_aa: CASSYRRSGRANEQFF; cdr3_nt: TGTGCCAGCAGTTACCGTCGTAGCGGGAGGGCCAATGAGCAGTTCTTC
j_call: TRBJ1-1; clone_size: .; d_call: .; v_call: TRBV5-1; cdr3_aa: CASSLVAQGLSEAFF; cdr3_nt: TGCGCCAGCAGCTTGGTGGCTCAGGGGTTATCGGAAGCTTTCTTT
j_call: TRBJ2-5; clone_size: .; d_call: .; v_call: TRBV2; cdr3_aa: CASRARRETQYF; cdr3_nt: TGTGCCAGCAGAGCGCGGCGGGAGACCCAGTACTTC
j_call: TRBJ1-1; clone_size: .; d_call: .; v_call: TRBV7-3; cdr3_aa: CASSLRTPGTEAFF; cdr3_nt: TGTGCCAGCAGCTTAAGGACCCCTGGCACTGAAGCTTTCTTT
j_call: TRBJ2-4; clone_size: .; d_call: TRBD1; v_call: TRBV28; cdr3_aa: CASSTSDRGDIQYF; cdr3_nt: TGTGCCAGCAGTACCTCGGACAGGGGAGACATTCAGTACTTC
j_call: TRBJ1-4; clone_size: .; d_call: .; v_call: TRBV6-5; cdr3_aa: CASSYGQLNEKLFF; cdr3_nt: TGTGCCAGCAGTTATGGTCAGCTTAATGAAAAACTGTTTTTT
j_call: TRBJ2-3; clone_size: .; d_call: TRBD2; v_call: TRBV7-8; cdr3_aa: CASSPGLAGGTTDTQYF; cdr3_nt: TGTGCCAGCAGTCCCGGACTAGCGGGAGGTACCACAGATACGCAGTATTTT
j_call: TRBJ2-1; clone_size: .; d_call: .; v_call: TRBV7-3; cdr3_aa: CASSLRGTANEQFF; cdr3_nt: TGTGCCAGCAGCCTCCGGGGAACAGCCAATGAGCAGTTCTTC
j_call: TRBJ2-6; clone_size: .; d_call: .; v_call: TRBV9; cdr3_aa: CASLREGSPGANVLTF; cdr3_nt: TGTGCCAGCCTCCGAGAGGGGAGCCCTGGGGCCAACGTCCTGACTTTC
j_call: TRBJ2-1; clone_size: .; d_call: .; v_call: TRBV7-9; cdr3_aa: CASRPTGSVGPRPYNEQFF; cdr3_nt: TGTGCCAGCAGGCCCACCGGCTCGGTCGGACCCAGACCTTACAATGAGCAGTTCTTC
j_call: TRBJ2-5; clone_size: .; d_call: TRBD2; v_call: TRBV10-1; cdr3_aa: CASSDQGLAGVTETQYF; cdr3_nt: TGCGCCAGCAGTGACCAGGGACTAGCGGGAGTAACAGAGACCCAGTACTTC
j_call: TRBJ1-5; clone_size: .; d_call: .; v_call: TRBV28; cdr3_aa: CASSFSGFSNQPQHF; cdr3_nt: TGTGCCAGCAGTTTTTCCGGGTTTAGCAATCAGCCCCAGCATTTT
j_call: TRBJ1-2; clone_size: .; d_call: TRBD1; v_call: TRBV28; cdr3_aa: CASSLSPGQAGYTF; cdr3_nt: TGTGCCAGCAGTTTATCCCCGGGACAGGCTGGCTACACCTTC
j_call: TRBJ2-1; clone_size: .; d_call: TRBD1; v_call: TRBV28; cdr3_aa: CASSQPGTGAYNEQFF; cdr3_nt: TGTGCCAGCAGTCAACCCGGGACAGGGGCATACAATGAGCAGTTCTTC
j_call: TRBJ2-5; clone_size: .; d_call: TRBD2; v_call: TRBV2; cdr3_aa: CASSGGTSGKETQYF; cdr3_nt: TGTGCCAGCAGTGGGGGGACTAGTGGAAAAGAGACCCAGTACTTC
j_call: TRBJ2-1; clone_size: .; d_call: TRBD2; v_call: TRBV19; cdr3_aa: CASSMRAGGPPYNEQFF; cdr3_nt: TGTGCCAGTAGTATGCGGGCGGGAGGGCCCCCCTACAATGAGCAGTTCTTC
j_call: TRBJ2-6; clone_size: .; d_call: TRBD2; v_call: TRBV7-2; cdr3_aa: CASSLRAGFSGANVLTF; cdr3_nt: TGTGCCAGCAGCTTGAGAGCGGGATTTTCTGGGGCCAACGTCCTGACTTTC
j_call: TRBJ1-2; clone_size: .; d_call: .; v_call: TRBV5-1; cdr3_aa: CASSLGGQSNYGYTF; cdr3_nt: TGCGCCAGCAGCTTGGGGGGGCAAAGTAACTATGGCTACACCTTC
j_call: TRBJ1-1; clone_size: few; d_call: .; v_call: TRBV7-3; cdr3_aa: CASSLTPGDTEAFF; cdr3_nt: TGTGCCAGCAGCTTAACGCCGGGAGATACTGAAGCTTTCTTT
j_call: TRBJ2-2; clone_size: .; d_call: .; v_call: TRBV6-6; cdr3_aa: CASSYTTGAYTGELFF; cdr3_nt: TGTGCCAGCAGTTACACAACGGGAGCGTACACCGGGGAGCTGTTTTTT
j_call: TRBJ1-2; clone_size: .; d_call: .; v_call: TRBV6-6; cdr3_aa: CASKGERRAYTF; cdr3_nt: TGTGCCAGCAAGGGCGAAAGAAGAGCCTACACCTTC
j_call: TRBJ2-7; clone_size: .; d_call: TRBD1; v_call: TRBV7-2; cdr3_aa: CASTQPRGLEQYF; cdr3_nt: TGTGCCAGCACCCAACCCAGGGGGCTGGAGCAGTACTTC
j_call: TRBJ2-1; clone_size: .; d_call: TRBD2; v_call: TRBV29-1; cdr3_aa: CSAWASGRGNEQFF; cdr3_nt: TGCAGCGCATGGGCTAGCGGGAGAGGTAATGAGCAGTTCTTC
j_call: TRBJ2-7; clone_size: .; d_call: .; v_call: TRBV7-9; cdr3_aa: CASSLAGGKVDEQYF; cdr3_nt: TGTGCCAGCAGCTTAGCCGGAGGTAAGGTAGACGAGCAGTACTTC
j_call: TRBJ2-7; clone_size: .; d_call: TRBD2; v_call: TRBV28; cdr3_aa: CASSSSGFAGTNSYEQYF; cdr3_nt: TGTGCCAGCAGTTCCTCTGGGTTCGCGGGGACTAATTCCTACGAGCAGTACTTC
j_call: TRBJ2-7; clone_size: .; d_call: .; v_call: TRBV30; cdr3_aa: CAWSTKGYEQYF; cdr3_nt: TGTGCCTGGAGTACGAAGGGGTACGAGCAGTACTTC
j_call: TRBJ2-7; clone_size: .; d_call: .; v_call: TRBV10-1; cdr3_aa: CASSASRTRAEPSYEQYF; cdr3_nt: TGCGCCAGCAGTGCCTCCAGGACCAGGGCGGAACCCTCCTACGAGCAGTACTTC
j_call: TRBJ2-5; clone_size: .; d_call: .; v_call: TRBV4-1; cdr3_aa: CASSQGKETQYF; cdr3_nt: TGCGCCAGCAGCCAAGGCAAAGAGACCCAGTACTTC
j_call: TRBJ2-1; clone_size: .; d_call: .; v_call: TRBV11-1; cdr3_aa: CASSLNTANEQFF; cdr3_nt: TGTGCCAGCAGCTTGAACACAGCCAATGAGCAGTTCTTC
j_call: TRBJ1-4; clone_size: .; d_call: .; v_call: TRBV28; cdr3_aa: CASSPSRNRANEKLFF; cdr3_nt: TGTGCCAGCAGTCCCTCGAGGAATCGGGCTAATGAAAAACTGTTTTTT
j_call: TRBJ1-4; clone_size: .; d_call: TRBD1; v_call: TRBV15; cdr3_aa: CATSRDGTGGEKLFF; cdr3_nt: TGTGCCACCAGCAGAGACGGGACAGGGGGGGAAAAACTGTTTTTT
j_call: TRBJ2-1; clone_size: .; d_call: TRBD2; v_call: TRBV7-2; cdr3_aa: CASSWLAGVGNEQFF; cdr3_nt: TGTGCCAGCAGCTGGCTAGCGGGAGTCGGCAATGAGCAGTTCTTC
j_call: TRBJ1-4; clone_size: .; d_call: TRBD1; v_call: TRBV7-8; cdr3_aa: CASSPPEQGTNEKLFF; cdr3_nt: TGTGCCAGCAGCCCTCCCGAACAGGGGACTAATGAAAAACTGTTTTTT
j_call: TRBJ2-1; clone_size: .; d_call: TRBD2; v_call: TRBV5-1; cdr3_aa: CASSPQREGPYEQFF; cdr3_nt: TGCGCCAGCAGCCCGCAGCGGGAGGGCCCTTATGAGCAGTTCTTC
j_call: TRBJ2-7; clone_size: .; d_call: TRBD2; v_call: TRBV18; cdr3_aa: CASSQLAGHSSYEQYF; cdr3_nt: TGTGCCAGCTCACAATTAGCGGGGCATAGCTCCTACGAGCAGTACTTC
j_call: TRBJ2-5; clone_size: .; d_call: .; v_call: TRBV6-5; cdr3_aa: CASSLVGRPSQETQYF; cdr3_nt: TGTGCCAGCAGTTTGGTAGGGAGACCTTCCCAAGAGACCCAGTACTTC
j_call: TRBJ1-2; clone_size: .; d_call: .; v_call: TRBV19; cdr3_aa: CASSTYLDYTF; cdr3_nt: TGTGCCAGTAGTACGTACTTGGACTACACCTTC
j_call: TRBJ2-7; clone_size: few; d_call: .; v_call: TRBV6-5; cdr3_aa: CASSYSRDTSYEQYF; cdr3_nt: TGTGCCAGCAGTTACTCCCGGGACACGTCGTACGAGCAGTACTTC
j_call: TRBJ2-2; clone_size: .; d_call: .; v_call: TRBV7-2; cdr3_aa: CASSLVLNTGELFF; cdr3_nt: TGTGCCAGCAGCTTAGTTTTGAACACCGGGGAGCTGTTTTTT